Here is one T cell receptor (beta chain) with its context. What antigen it recognizes has not been identified. No base qualities exist here, and no much larger clone lies one base off it. This specimen belongs to a study of blood T cell repertoires in COVID-19 (dated by TCRdb to 2020 to 2022). As for the study more broadly: Samples covering the acute and convalescent phases of COVID-19 were provided by collaborators in the United States, Italy and Spain. The material from the prospective study consisted of cDNA or gDNA derived from T cells, B-cell-depleted T cells, or PBMCs. The dataset comprised deeply sampled blood TCRbeta repertoires from subjects exposed to, actively infected with, or recovered from COVID-19. The repertoires were made available in a free public database intended to serve as a resource for research on the immune response to SARS-CoV-2. The samples were drawn from the first 160 participants of the ongoing ImmuneRACE study and from 1,254 subjects provided by 6 global collaborators. Nearly every sample came with metadata listing a de-identified subject ID, COVID-19 status, age in years and sex. Where HLA class I and class II types were available, the types were taken from metadata supplied by the sample provider, not from assay-based typing. Beyond this particular receptor, the publication reports: The quantity of clinical and demographic metadata differed by source and by participant and was supplied without curation.

Whole blood was collected in K2EDTA tubes by collaborating institutions according to the institutions' own protocols. Collaborator samples were shipped for TCRbeta analysis as frozen whole blood, isolated PBMCs, or DNA extracted from either sample type. TCRbeta CDR3 regions were amplified from genomic DNA by means of the immunoSEQ Assay, a bias-controlled multiplex PCR. The paper's processing steps were these. The number of nucleated cells in each sample was estimated by amplification of reference gene primers within the assay. Sequence reads were collapsed and filtered to measure the absolute abundance of every unique TCRbeta CDR3 rearrangement. For each sample, productive Simpson clonality was calculated as the square root of Simpson's diversity index across productive rearrangements. TCRdb carries this immuneACCESS record with in-frame sequences only. Its versions omit some clonotypes, under half of them owing to an unresolved V gene in the studies checked, with the rest unexplained. V, J and clone size are taken as reported in that table, and D and trimming were inferred from the DNA itself. This sample comprises about 200,000 clones, 89% of them detected only once. Together, the top ten hold 6.7% of the sample.

The sample was peripheral blood. This receptor was obtained from a middle-aged man with acute or convalescent COVID-19.

For the CDR3, the sequence is CAWSEQNFSGNTIYF. The DNA is as follows: TGTGCCTGGAGCGAACAGAACTTCTCTGGAAACACCATATATTTT. The sequence is built from TRBV30 and TRBJ1-3, with the D gene call left open. The trim is 3 bases for V and 0 bases for J, with a gap of 12 bases between the germline ends. Spanning cysteine to phenylalanine, the CDR3 consists of 15 amino acids. The CDR3 DNA has 45 bases and is translated from base 1. Taken from the germline V gene (reference sequence), the CDR1 and CDR2 loops are GTSNPN and SVGIG.